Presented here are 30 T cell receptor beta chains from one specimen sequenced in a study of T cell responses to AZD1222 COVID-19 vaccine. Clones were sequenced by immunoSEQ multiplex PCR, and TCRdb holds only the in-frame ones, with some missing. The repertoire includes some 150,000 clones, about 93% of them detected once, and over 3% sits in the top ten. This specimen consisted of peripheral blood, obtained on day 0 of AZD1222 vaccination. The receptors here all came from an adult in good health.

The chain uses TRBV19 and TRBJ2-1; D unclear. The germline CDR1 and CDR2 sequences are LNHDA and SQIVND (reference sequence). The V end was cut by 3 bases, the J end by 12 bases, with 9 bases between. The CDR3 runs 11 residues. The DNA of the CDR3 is TGTGCCAGTAGTATTGGGGTTATGCAGTTCTTC. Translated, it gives CASSIGVMQFF.

CDR3 in amino acids: CAWSGRREVSYEQYF. The CDR3, as DNA: TGTGCCTGGAGTGGAAGGCGGGAAGTCTCCTACGAGCAGTACTTC. This sequence joins TRBV30 and TRBJ2-7, with D perhaps matching TRBD2 (6 bases). The CDR3 sequence is 15 residues long. The V end was cut by 1 base, the J end by 0 bases, with 13 bases between. Germline lookup yields CDR1 GTSNPN and CDR2 SVGIG (reference sequence).

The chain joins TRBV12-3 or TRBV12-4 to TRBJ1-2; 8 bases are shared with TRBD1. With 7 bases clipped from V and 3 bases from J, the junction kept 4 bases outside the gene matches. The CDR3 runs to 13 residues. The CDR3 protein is CASTDRGDYGYTF. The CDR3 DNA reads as TGTGCCAGCACCGACAGGGGCGACTATGGCTACACCTTC.

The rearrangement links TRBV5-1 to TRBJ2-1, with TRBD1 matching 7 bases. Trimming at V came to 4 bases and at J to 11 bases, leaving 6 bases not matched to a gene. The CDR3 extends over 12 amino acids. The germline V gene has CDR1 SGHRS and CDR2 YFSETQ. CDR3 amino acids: CASSMGQNKQFF. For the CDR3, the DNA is TGCGCCAGCAGCATGGGACAGAACAAGCAGTTCTTC.

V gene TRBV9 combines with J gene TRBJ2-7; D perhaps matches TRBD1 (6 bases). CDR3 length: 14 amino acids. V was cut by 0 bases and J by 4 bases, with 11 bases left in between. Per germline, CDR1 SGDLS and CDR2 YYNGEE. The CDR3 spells CASSVEIQGYEQYF. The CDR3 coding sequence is TGTGCCAGCAGCGTAGAAATTCAGGGGTACGAGCAGTACTTC.

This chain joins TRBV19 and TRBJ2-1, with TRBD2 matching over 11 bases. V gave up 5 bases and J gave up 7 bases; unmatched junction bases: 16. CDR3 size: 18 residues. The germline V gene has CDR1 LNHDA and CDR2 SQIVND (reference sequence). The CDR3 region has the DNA TGTGCCAGTAGTCAGCTAGCGGGAGGACAGAAGCGGGGTAATGAGCAGTTCTTC. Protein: CASSQLAGGQKRGNEQFF.

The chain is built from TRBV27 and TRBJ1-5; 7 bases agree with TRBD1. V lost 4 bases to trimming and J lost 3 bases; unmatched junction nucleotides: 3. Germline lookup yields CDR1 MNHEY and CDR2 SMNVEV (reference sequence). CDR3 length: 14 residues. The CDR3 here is CASSSGQLNQPQHF. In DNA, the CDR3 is TGTGCCAGCAGTTCGGGACAGCTCAATCAGCCCCAGCATTTT.

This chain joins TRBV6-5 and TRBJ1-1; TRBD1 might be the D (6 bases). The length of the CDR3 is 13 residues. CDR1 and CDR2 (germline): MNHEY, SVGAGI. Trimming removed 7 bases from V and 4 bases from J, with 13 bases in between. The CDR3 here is CASISQGFTEAFF. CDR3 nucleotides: TGTGCCAGCATTTCACAGGGATTCACTGAAGCTTTCTTT.

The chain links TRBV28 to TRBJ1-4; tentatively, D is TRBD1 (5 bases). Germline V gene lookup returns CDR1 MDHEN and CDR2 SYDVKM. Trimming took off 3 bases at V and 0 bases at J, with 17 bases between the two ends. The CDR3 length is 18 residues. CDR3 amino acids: CASSLQSSGPATNEKLFF. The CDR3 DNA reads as TGTGCCAGCAGTTTGCAGTCCTCGGGGCCAGCAACTAATGAAAAACTGTTTTTT.

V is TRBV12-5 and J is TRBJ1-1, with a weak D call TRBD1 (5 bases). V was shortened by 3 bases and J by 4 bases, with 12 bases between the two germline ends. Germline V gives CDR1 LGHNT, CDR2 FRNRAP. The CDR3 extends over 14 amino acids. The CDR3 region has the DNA TGTGCTAGTGGTTTATCGGCTGGGGCCACTGAAGCTTTCTTT. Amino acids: CASGLSAGATEAFF. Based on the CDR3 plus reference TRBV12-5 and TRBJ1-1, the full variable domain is DARVTQTPRHKVTEMGQEVTMRCQPILGHNTVFWYRQTMMQGLELLAYFRNRAPLDDSGMPKDRFSAEMPDATLATLKIQPSEPRDSAVYFCASGLSAGATEAFFGQGTRLTVV.

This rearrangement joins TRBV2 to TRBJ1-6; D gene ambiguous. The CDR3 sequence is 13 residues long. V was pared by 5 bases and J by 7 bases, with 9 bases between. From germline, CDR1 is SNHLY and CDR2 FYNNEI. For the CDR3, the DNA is TGTGCCAGCAGTAAAGAAAGGAATTCACCCCTCCACTTT. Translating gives CASSKERNSPLHF. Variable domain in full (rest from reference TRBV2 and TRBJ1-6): EPEVTQTPSHQVTQMGQEVILRCVPISNHLYFYWYRQILGQKVEFLVSFYNNEISEKSEIFDDQFSVERPDGSNFTLKIRSTKLEDSAMYFCASSKERNSPLHFGNGTRLTVT.

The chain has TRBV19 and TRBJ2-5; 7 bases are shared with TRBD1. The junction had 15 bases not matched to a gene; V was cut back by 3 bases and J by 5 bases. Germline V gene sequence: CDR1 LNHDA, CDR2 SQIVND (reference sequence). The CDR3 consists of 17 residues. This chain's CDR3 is CASSMGQRLGSGETQYF. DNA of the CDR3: TGTGCCAGTAGTATGGGACAGCGATTGGGTTCGGGGGAGACCCAGTACTTC.

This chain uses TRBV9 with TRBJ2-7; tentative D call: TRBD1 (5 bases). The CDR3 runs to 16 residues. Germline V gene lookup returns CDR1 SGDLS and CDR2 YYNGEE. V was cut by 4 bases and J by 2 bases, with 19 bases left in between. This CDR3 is CASSPRQLLSTYEQYF. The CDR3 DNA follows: TGTGCCAGCAGCCCGCGACAGCTCCTATCGACCTACGAGCAGTACTTC.

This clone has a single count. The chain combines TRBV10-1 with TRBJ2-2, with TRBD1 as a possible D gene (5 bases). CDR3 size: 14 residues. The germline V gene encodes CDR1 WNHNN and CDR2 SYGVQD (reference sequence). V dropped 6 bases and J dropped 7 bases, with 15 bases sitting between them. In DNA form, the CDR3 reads TGCGCCAGCAGAGGGTCCCAGGGATACGGGGAGCTGTTTTTT. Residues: CASRGSQGYGELFF.

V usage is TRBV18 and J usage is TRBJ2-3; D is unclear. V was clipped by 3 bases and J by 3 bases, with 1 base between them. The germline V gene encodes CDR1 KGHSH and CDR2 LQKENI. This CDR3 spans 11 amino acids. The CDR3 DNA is TGTGCCAGCTCACCGACAGATACGCAGTATTTT. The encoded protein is CASSPTDTQYF.

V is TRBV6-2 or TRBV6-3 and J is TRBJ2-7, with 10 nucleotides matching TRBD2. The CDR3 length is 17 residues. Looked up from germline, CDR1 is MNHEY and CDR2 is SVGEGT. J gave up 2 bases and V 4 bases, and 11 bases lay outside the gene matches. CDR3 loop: CASSWGPGLATAYEQYF. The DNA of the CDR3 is TGTGCCAGCAGTTGGGGGCCGGGACTAGCGACCGCCTACGAGCAGTACTTC.

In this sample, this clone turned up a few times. CDR3 DNA sequence: TGTGCCAGCAGCCAAGTGGGTAAGGGCTCGAACACCGGGGAGCTGTTTTTT. Translation: CASSQVGKGSNTGELFF. The chain links TRBV3-1 (or the pseudogene TRBV3-2) to TRBJ2-2, with unresolved D. The CDR3 spans 17 residues. Trimming shortened V by 1 base and J by 0 bases, and 12 bases separated the two germline ends. Germline V gene data show CDR1 as LGHDT and CDR2 as YNNKEL (reference sequence).

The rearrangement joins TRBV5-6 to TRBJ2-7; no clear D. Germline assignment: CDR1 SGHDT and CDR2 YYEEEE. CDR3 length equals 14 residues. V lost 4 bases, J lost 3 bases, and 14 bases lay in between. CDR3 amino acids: CASSAEYGYYEQYF. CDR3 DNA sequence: TGTGCCAGCAGCGCAGAGTACGGGTACTACGAGCAGTACTTC.

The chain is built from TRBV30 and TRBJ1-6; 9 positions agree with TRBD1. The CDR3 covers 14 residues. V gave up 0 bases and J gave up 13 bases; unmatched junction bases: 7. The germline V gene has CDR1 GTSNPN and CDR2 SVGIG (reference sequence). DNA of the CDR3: TGTGCCTGGAGTGTACTGGGACAGGGAATTCCCCTCCACTTT. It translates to CAWSVLGQGIPLHF.

As DNA, the CDR3 is TGCGCCAGCAGTCCACCGGGACGCACTGAGGGGTTCTTC. Encoded protein: CASSPPGRTEGFF. The chain combines TRBV4-1 with TRBJ2-1; D could derive from TRBD1 or TRBD2 (5 bases each). V gave up 6 bases and J gave up 15 bases, with 21 bases separating them. This CDR3 spans 13 amino acids. Germline V lookup: CDR1 MGHRA, CDR2 YSYEKL.

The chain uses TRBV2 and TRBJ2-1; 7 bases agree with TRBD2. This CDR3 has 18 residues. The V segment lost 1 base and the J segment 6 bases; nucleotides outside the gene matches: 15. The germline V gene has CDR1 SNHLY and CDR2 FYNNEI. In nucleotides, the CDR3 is TGTGCCAGCAGTGAAGGGTTCTTCGGGGGAGGGCCGGGCAATGAGCAGTTCTTC. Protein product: CASSEGFFGGGPGNEQFF.

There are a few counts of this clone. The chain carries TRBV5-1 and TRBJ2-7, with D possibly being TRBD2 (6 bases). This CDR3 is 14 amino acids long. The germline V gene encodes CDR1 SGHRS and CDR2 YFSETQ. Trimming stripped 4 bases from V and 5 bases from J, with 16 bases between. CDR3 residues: CASSPAGGYHEQYF. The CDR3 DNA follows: TGCGCCAGCAGCCCGGCCGGAGGGTACCACGAGCAGTACTTC.

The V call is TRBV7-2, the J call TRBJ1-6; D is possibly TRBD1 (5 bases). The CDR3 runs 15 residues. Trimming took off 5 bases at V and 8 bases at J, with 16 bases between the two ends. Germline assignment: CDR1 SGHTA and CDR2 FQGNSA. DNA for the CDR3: TGTGCCAGCAGCGTGACGGGGGGAGGACATTCACCCCTCCACTTT. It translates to CASSVTGGGHSPLHF.

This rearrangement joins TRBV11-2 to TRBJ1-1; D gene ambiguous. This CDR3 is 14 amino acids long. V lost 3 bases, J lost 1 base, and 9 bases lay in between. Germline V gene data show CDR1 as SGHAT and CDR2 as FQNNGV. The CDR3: CASSLRWGNTEAFF. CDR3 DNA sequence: TGTGCCAGCAGCTTGAGGTGGGGGAACACTGAAGCTTTCTTT.

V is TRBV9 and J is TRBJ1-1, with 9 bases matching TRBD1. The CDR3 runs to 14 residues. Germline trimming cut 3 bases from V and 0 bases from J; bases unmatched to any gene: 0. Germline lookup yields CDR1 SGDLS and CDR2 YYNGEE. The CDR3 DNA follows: TGTGCCAGCAGCGACAGGGGGCTGAACACTGAAGCTTTCTTT. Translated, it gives CASSDRGLNTEAFF.

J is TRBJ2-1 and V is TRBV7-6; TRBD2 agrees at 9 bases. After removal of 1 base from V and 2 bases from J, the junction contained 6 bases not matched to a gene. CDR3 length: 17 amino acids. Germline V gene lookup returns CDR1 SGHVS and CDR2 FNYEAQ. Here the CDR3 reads CASSLGGGRAPYNEQFF. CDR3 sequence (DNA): TGTGCCAGCAGCTTAGGAGGCGGGAGGGCACCCTACAATGAGCAGTTCTTC.

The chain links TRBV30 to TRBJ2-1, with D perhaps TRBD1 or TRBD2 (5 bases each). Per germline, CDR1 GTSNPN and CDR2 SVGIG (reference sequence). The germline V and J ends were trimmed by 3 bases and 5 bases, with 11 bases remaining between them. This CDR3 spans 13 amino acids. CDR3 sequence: CAWRGTQNNEQFF. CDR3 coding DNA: TGTGCCTGGAGGGGGACCCAGAACAATGAGCAGTTCTTC.

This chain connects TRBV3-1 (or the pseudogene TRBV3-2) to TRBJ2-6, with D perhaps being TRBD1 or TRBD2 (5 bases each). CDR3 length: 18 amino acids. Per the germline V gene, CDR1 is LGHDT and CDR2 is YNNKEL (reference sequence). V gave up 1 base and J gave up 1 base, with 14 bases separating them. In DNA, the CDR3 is TGTGCCAGCAGCCAAGTGGCAGGGAGAACGTCTGGGGCCAACGTCCTGACTTTC. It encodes CASSQVAGRTSGANVLTF.

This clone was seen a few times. In DNA, the CDR3 is TGTGCCAGCAGTTATGGACGGCCTGAAAAACTGTTTTTT. It translates to CASSYGRPEKLFF. The chain employs TRBV6-2 or TRBV6-3 and TRBJ1-4, with D unresolved. The CDR3 totals 13 residues. Germline CDR1 and CDR2: MNHEY and SVGEGT. V shed 3 bases and J shed 7 bases, with 9 bases lying between them.

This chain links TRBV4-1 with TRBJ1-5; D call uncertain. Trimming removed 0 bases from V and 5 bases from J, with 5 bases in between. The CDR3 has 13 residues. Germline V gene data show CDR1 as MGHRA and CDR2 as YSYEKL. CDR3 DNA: TGCGCCAGCAGCCAAGATGGCGATCAGCCCCAGCATTTT. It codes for CASSQDGDQPQHF.